This is a list of T cell receptor beta chains from one sample in a study of identical twins. Each CDR3 protein gets one entry after TCRdb re-called the 5' RACE reads with MiXCR. The sample records hundreds of thousands of distinct CDR3 sequences, around 5.7% being singletons. The sequenced material came from naive T cells sorted from blood. The receptors shown here come from a man between 18 and 29 years old in good health. The CDR3 runs from the conserved cysteine through the conserved F or W. A D gene is named only where the DNA matches it firmly. Clone size is given for some rows only: seen once, a few or many times, or a class if the clone is expanded.

d_call	v_call	clone_size	cdr3_length	j_call	cdr3_nt	cdr3_aa
-	TRBV11-2	-	18	TRBJ1-2	TGTGCCAGCAGCTTAGATATTACAGGCTCAAGCTTTAACTATGGCTACACCTTC	CASSLDITGSSFNYGYTF
-	TRBV20-1	few	14	TRBJ1-2	TGCAGTGCTAGAGATGGGGGGGGGGCGGCTGGCTACACCTTC	CSARDGGGAAGYTF
-	TRBV7-8	many	18	TRBJ2-3	TGTGCCAGCAGCTTAGCCAGGACAGACTACTGGGGCACAGATACGCAGTATTTT	CASSLARTDYWGTDTQYF
TRBD1	TRBV15	-	15	TRBJ2-1	TGTGCCACCAGAGTAGGACAGGGGGTCATCAATGAGCAGTTCTTC	CATRVGQGVINEQFF
-	TRBV9	-	18	TRBJ2-1	TGTGCCAGCAGCGTAGAGGTCGGGGTGGGGACAATTTACAATGAGCAGTTCTTC	CASSVEVGVGTIYNEQFF
TRBD1	TRBV6-5	many	15	TRBJ2-2	TGTGCCAGCAGATACGGGACAGGAGACACCGGGGAGCTGTTTTTT	CASRYGTGDTGELFF
TRBD2	TRBV11-1	many	16	TRBJ2-1	TGTGCCAGCAGCCCCCAGCTAGCGGGAGGGCCCAATGAGCAGTTCTTC	CASSPQLAGGPNEQFF
-	TRBV20-1	few	14	TRBJ1-1	TGCAGTGCTAGAGAGCGGGGTACCCGCACTGAAGCTTTCTTT	CSARERGTRTEAFF
-	TRBV10-3	many	13	TRBJ2-1	TGTGCCATCACCGGGACGGCCCACAATGAGCAGTTCTTC	CAITGTAHNEQFF
-	TRBV12-3/TRBV12-4	many	15	TRBJ1-1	TGTGCCAGCAGTTTAGAGCCGGGTTATCCCACTGAAGCTTTCTTT	CASSLEPGYPTEAFF
TRBD1	TRBV7-3	few	16	TRBJ2-2	TGTGCCAGCAGCAACGAGGACAGGTCGAACACCGGGGAGCTGTTTTTT	CASSNEDRSNTGELFF
TRBD1	TRBV12-3/TRBV12-4	many	13	TRBJ1-2	TGTGCCAGCAGTCCCGACAGGGACTATGGCTACACCTTC	CASSPDRDYGYTF
-	TRBV10-3	many	12	TRBJ2-1	TGTGCCATCAGCTCGACTGACAATGAGCAGTTCTTC	CAISSTDNEQFF
-	TRBV6-5	many	14	TRBJ2-6	TGTGCCAGCAGTTCAACTGCTGGGGCCAACGTCCTGACTTTC	CASSSTAGANVLTF
TRBD2	TRBV20-1	many	13	TRBJ2-1	TGCAGTGCTAGGAACCTATTAGCGGGAGAGCAGTTCTTC	CSARNLLAGEQFF
TRBD2	TRBV5-5	few	17	TRBJ2-3	TGTGCCAGCAGCTCGAAGATAACTAGCGGGACCGCAGATACGCAGTATTTT	CASSSKITSGTADTQYF
-	TRBV15	-	16	TRBJ2-3	TGTGCCACCAGCAGAGATCGGCTGCGGGGCACAGATACGCAGTATTTT	CATSRDRLRGTDTQYF
TRBD2	TRBV29-1	few	12	TRBJ2-1	TGCAGCGTTTGGTCGCCTAGCGGGATAGGGTTCTTC	CSVWSPSGIGFF
-	TRBV7-2	few	17	TRBJ2-3	TGTGCCAGCAGCCTTTACGCCAGGGGGGTCGGGGATCATACGCAGTATTTT	CASSLYARGVGDHTQYF
-	TRBV20-1	many	18	TRBJ2-3	TGCAGTGCTAGCTCTGGTTTAGGGACCACGTACGCCACCAGTACGCAGTATTTT	CSASSGLGTTYATSTQYF